The sample holds a few counts of the clone carrying this T cell receptor beta chain. Germline CDR1 reads SGHTA; CDR2 reads FQGNSA. Trimming cost V 7 bases and J 5 bases, with 18 bases left between them. CDR3 size: 15 residues. TCRdb reprocessed the RT-PCR reads via MiXCR and lists one record per CDR3 protein. The sample lists fewer than 800,000 distinct CDR3 sequences, approximately 15% seen once, with 3.6% in the top ten. The sample consisted of memory CD4+ T cells from blood. The chain carries TRBV7-2 and TRBJ2-1, with TRBD2 as a possible D gene (6 bases). This sequence originates from a female donor in good health, serving as a healthy control. CDR3 in amino acids: CASTQSGLHNNEQFF. For the CDR3, the DNA is TGTGCCAGCACCCAGAGCGGGCTCCATAACAATGAGCAGTTCTTC.